These 25 T cell receptor beta chains share one sample of origin, sequenced in a study of T cell repertoires in cytomegalovirus infection. TCRdb reanalysed the reads using MiXCR and keeps one entry per CDR3 protein. Altogether 680,000 or so distinct CDR3 sequences are present, about a third being singletons, with the ten largest covering roughly 2.8%. Material: PBMCs. These receptors all stem from a human donor in good health (CMV status not recorded). Some clones in this sample may be carry-over from other donors' samples.

A few counts support this clonotype. The chain has TRBV6-1 and TRBJ2-1; the match to TRBD1 covers 10 bases. The germline V gene has CDR1 MNHNS and CDR2 SASEGT. This CDR3 has 18 residues. V shed 1 base and J 7 bases; nucleotides not matched to a gene: 13. CDR3 in DNA: TGTGCCAGCAGTGAAGGGACAGGGGGATCTTGGGCTTTGAATGAGCAGTTCTTC. This translates into CASSEGTGGSWALNEQFF.

CDR3 in amino acids: CASSQDSEQPQHF. The CDR3 nucleotides are TGCGCCAGCAGCCAAGATTCAGAGCAGCCCCAGCATTTT. The V and J genes are TRBV4-1 and TRBJ1-5; D is undetermined. Trimming removed 0 bases at V and 7 bases at J, with 7 bases between. The CDR3 is 13 amino acids. The germline V gene encodes CDR1 MGHRA and CDR2 YSYEKL.

The chain employs TRBV28 and TRBJ1-4; 9 bases are a match to TRBD1. The CDR3 covers 13 residues. CDR1 MDHEN and CDR2 SYDVKM come from the germline V gene. J gave up 11 bases and V 5 bases, and 6 bases lay outside the gene matches. DNA for the CDR3: TGTGCCAGCAGTCCCAGAGGACAGGGGAAACTGTTTTTT. Translation gives CASSPRGQGKLFF.

This clonotype turned up a few times. For the CDR3, the DNA is TGTGCCAGCAGCCGCAGAGAGACGGAAAACATTCAGTACTTC. As protein: CASSRRETENIQYF. The V call is TRBV12-3 or TRBV12-4, the J call TRBJ2-4, with D hard to call. The germline V and J ends were trimmed by 6 bases and 5 bases, with 14 bases remaining between them. The CDR3 has 14 residues.

This clonotype was found many times. The V gene is TRBV4-1, the J gene TRBJ2-5; 9 nucleotides match TRBD2. The CDR3 totals 17 residues. From germline, CDR1 is MGHRA and CDR2 YSYEKL. With V trimmed by 0 bases and J by 4 bases, 9 bases remained unmatched. The CDR3 bases are TGCGCCAGCAGCCAAGATCCGGCGGGAGGGCTTCTAGAGACCCAGTACTTC. It translates to CASSQDPAGGLLETQYF.

Concerning this clonotype itself: One end of the junction is discordant with germline, which a read error may explain. The chain combines TRBV12-3 or TRBV12-4 with TRBJ2-7, with unresolved D. The CDR3 is made up of 14 amino acids. CDR3 in amino acids: CASSLEYNNYDQYF. The CDR3 bases are TGTGCCAGCAGTTTAGAGTATAACAACTACGATCAGTACTTC.

The chain carries TRBV10-3 and TRBJ2-7; TRBD2 matches 8 bases. The junction had 7 bases not matched to a gene; V was cut back by 7 bases and J by 2 bases. Germline CDR1 ENHRY, CDR2 SYGVKD. The CDR3 runs 14 residues. The CDR3 bases are TGTGCCATCAAGAGCGGGAGCGTGACCTACGAGCAGTACTTC. Its translation: CAIKSGSVTYEQYF.

This chain joins TRBV30 and TRBJ2-1, with TRBD1 matching 11 bases. The germline CDR1 and CDR2 sequences are GTSNPN and SVGIG (reference sequence). The CDR3 is 15 residues long. J lost 3 bases, V lost 3 bases, and 4 bases had no gene match. DNA for the CDR3: TGTGCCTGGAGCGGAGGGACAGGGGGCTACAATGAGCAGTTCTTC. Translating it yields CAWSGGTGGYNEQFF.

On this clonotype: A much more abundant neighbour one base away suggests this may be a read error. The V and J genes are TRBV12-3 or TRBV12-4 and TRBJ1-6, with D hard to call. The CDR3 covers 17 residues. The CDR3 loop is CASSPRPPGNYNSPPHF. DNA for the CDR3: TGTGCCAGCAGTCCCCGGCCTCCCGGGAACTATAATTCACCCCCCCACTTT.

In its sample, this clonotype was seen many times. This rearrangement joins TRBV28 to TRBJ1-4; TRBD1 agrees at 7 bases. Germline V gene sequence: CDR1 MDHEN, CDR2 SYDVKM. V dropped 6 bases and J dropped 7; count of bases not matched to a gene: 8. CDR3 length: 14 residues. The CDR3 DNA follows: TGTGCCAGCAGATTAGGGGGCCGTGTTGAAAAACTGTTTTTT. It codes for CASRLGGRVEKLFF.

In this sample, this clonotype turned up many times. This chain uses TRBV7-2 with TRBJ2-7; 7 bases are a match to TRBD2. Trimming at V came to 5 bases and at J to 0 bases, leaving 7 bases not matched to a gene. Germline-derived CDR1 and CDR2 are SGHTA and FQGNSA. There are 15 residues in the CDR3. DNA of the CDR3: TGTGCCAGCAGCCTAGGGGAGGGCCGCTCCTACGAGCAGTACTTC. Translated, it gives CASSLGEGRSYEQYF.

This clonotype was recorded a few times. This chain joins TRBV2 and TRBJ1-1; perhaps TRBD1 as D (5 bases). V was shortened by 6 bases and J by 1 base, with 12 bases between the two germline ends. CDR3 size: 14 residues. Germline CDR1 SNHLY, CDR2 FYNNEI. The CDR3 protein is CASSLQRGNTEAFF. The CDR3 bases are TGTGCCAGCAGCCTTCAGAGGGGGAACACTGAAGCTTTCTTT.

The V gene is TRBV12-3 or TRBV12-4, the J gene TRBJ2-7; TRBD2 matches 8 bases. J lost 2 bases, V lost 3 bases, and 9 bases had no gene match. This CDR3 has 16 residues. CDR3 DNA: TGTGCCAGCAGTTTTAAAGCGGGAGTCTACCCCTACGAGCAGTACTTC. The encoded protein is CASSFKAGVYPYEQYF.

A few counts support this clonotype. The V call is TRBV28, the J call TRBJ2-5, with a weak D call TRBD2 (5 bases). The germline V gene has CDR1 MDHEN and CDR2 SYDVKM. The V end was cut by 4 bases, the J end by 2 bases, with 23 bases between. This CDR3 has 18 residues. The CDR3 DNA sequence: TGTGCCAGCAGTTCCCTTGAATTGACACGGTCGGGGCAAGAGACCCAGTACTTC. Residues: CASSSLELTRSGQETQYF. The whole variable domain, remainder taken from reference TRBV28 and TRBJ2-5, is DVKVTQSSRYLVKRTGEKVFLECVQDMDHENMFWYRQDPGLGLRLIYFSYDVKMKEKGDIPEGYSVSREKKERFSLILESASTNQTSMYLCASSSLELTRSGQETQYFGPGTRLLVL.

V and J are TRBV11-2 and TRBJ2-5; 7 bases are shared with TRBD1. Germline CDR1 is SGHAT and CDR2 is FQNNGV. V was clipped by 4 bases and J by 2 bases; unmatched bases: 7. The CDR3 is made up of 15 amino acids. CDR3 in DNA: TGTGCCAGCAGCTCTGACAGGGCCGGTCAAGAGACCCAGTACTTC. Amino acid sequence: CASSSDRAGQETQYF.

The rearrangement joins TRBV12-3 or TRBV12-4 to TRBJ2-2; no firm D call. Trimming shortened V by 1 base and J by 10 bases, and 10 bases separated the two germline ends. The CDR3 consists of 13 residues. For the CDR3, the DNA is TGTGCCAGCAGTTTAGTTGGCCCGCCGGAGCTGTTTTTT. Translating gives CASSLVGPPELFF.

CDR3 coding DNA: TGTGCCAGCAGCTTGTTGCTAGCGGGAGCCGAGCAGTACTTC. Translating gives CASSLLLAGAEQYF. The V call is TRBV5-6, the J call TRBJ2-7; the match to TRBD2 covers 10 bases. The CDR3 totals 14 residues. The V gene's germline CDR1 is SGHDT and CDR2 YYEEEE. With 1 base clipped from V and 6 bases from J, the junction kept 4 bases outside the gene matches. The variable domain in full, with the rest retrieved from reference TRBV5-6 and TRBJ2-7, is DAGVTQSPTHLIKTRGQQVTLRCSPKSGHDTVSWYQQALGQGPQFIFQYYEEEERQRGNFPDRFSGHQFPNYSSELNVNALLLGDSALYLCASSLLLAGAEQYFGPGTRLTVT.

This clonotype was seen ten or more times. V and J are TRBV6-1 and TRBJ1-2; 11 positions agree with TRBD1. J lost 5 bases, V lost 7 bases, and 6 bases had no gene match. CDR1 and CDR2 (germline): MNHNS, SASEGT. CDR3 size: 14 residues. CDR3 nucleotide sequence: TGTGCCAGCATCTCCGGGACAGGGGGTTATGGCTACACCTTC. Protein sequence: CASISGTGGYGYTF.

This clonotype was seen a few times. The gene calls are TRBV7-2 and TRBJ2-7; possible D gene TRBD1, 5 bases. Trimming shortened V by 4 bases and J by 1 base, and 8 bases separated the two germline ends. Germline V gene sequence: CDR1 SGHTA, CDR2 FQGNSA. The CDR3 is 13 residues long. The CDR3 DNA reads as TGTGCCAGCAGCTGGGGCTATTCCTACGAGCAGTACTTC. Its protein product is CASSWGYSYEQYF. Full variable domain (remainder filled in from reference TRBV7-2 and TRBJ2-7): GAGVSQSPSNKVTEKGKDVELRCDPISGHTALYWYRQSLGQGLEFLIYFQGNSAPDKSGLPSDRFSAERTGGSVSTLTIQRTQQEDSAVYLCASSWGYSYEQYFGPGTRLTVT.

The chain uses TRBV5-1 and TRBJ2-5; D is possibly TRBD2 (6 bases). The germline V and J ends were trimmed by 0 bases and 4 bases, with 16 bases remaining between them. The CDR3 runs to 16 residues. In germline, CDR1 is SGHRS, CDR2 YFSETQ. The CDR3 protein is CASSLAPGANGETQYF. The CDR3 DNA sequence: TGCGCCAGCAGCTTGGCCCCGGGAGCCAATGGAGAGACCCAGTACTTC.

There are many counts of this clonotype. The gene calls are TRBV7-8 and TRBJ2-2; D ambiguous. The length of the CDR3 is 15 residues. The germline V and J ends were trimmed by 3 bases and 0 bases, with 8 bases remaining between them. CDR1 and CDR2 (germline): SGHVS, FQNEAQ. The CDR3 coding sequence is TGTGCCAGCAGCTTTCGGCTAGCGAACACCGGGGAGCTGTTTTTT. As protein: CASSFRLANTGELFF.

A note on this clonotype: The final CDR3 position lacks the conserved phenylalanine or tryptophan, pointing to a likely read error. The J gene is TRBJ2-5, the V gene TRBV7-2; tentative D call: TRBD1 (5 bases). The CDR3 loop spans 14 amino acids. Deletions cut 5 bases from V and 3 bases from J, with 13 bases between. Germline V lookup: CDR1 SGHTA, CDR2 FQGNSA. This CDR3 reads CASSLQEIKETQYL. The CDR3 nucleotides read TGTGCCAGCAGCCTACAGGAAATCAAAGAGACCCAGTACTTA.

The J gene is TRBJ1-5, the V gene TRBV10-2; D gene uncertain. The CDR3 runs 12 residues. Germline CDR1 is WSHSY and CDR2 is SAAADI. Trimming left V 4 bases short and J 6 bases short, with 7 bases between. The CDR3 loop reads CASSASIQPQHF. The CDR3 DNA reads TGCGCCAGCAGTGCAAGTATTCAGCCCCAGCATTTT.

The rearrangement links TRBV28 to TRBJ2-2; 11 bases agree with TRBD2. V shed 2 bases, J shed 7 bases, and the junction held 9 bases outside the gene matches. CDR3 length: 17 residues. CDR1 and CDR2 (germline): MDHEN, SYDVKM. In DNA, the CDR3 is TGTGCCAGCAGTTTAGCTAGCGGGAGGTCGATGGTCGGGGAGCTGTTTTTT. The encoded protein is CASSLASGRSMVGELFF. Filled out from reference TRBV28 and TRBJ2-2, the complete variable domain reads DVKVTQSSRYLVKRTGEKVFLECVQDMDHENMFWYRQDPGLGLRLIYFSYDVKMKEKGDIPEGYSVSREKKERFSLILESASTNQTSMYLCASSLASGRSMVGELFFGEGSRLTVL.

This clonotype appeared once. V usage is TRBV6-2 or TRBV6-3 and J usage is TRBJ2-6; possibly TRBD1 for D (8 bases). This CDR3 spans 15 amino acids. Germline-derived CDR1 and CDR2 are MNHEY and SVGEGT. Trimming cost V 7 bases and J 2 bases, with 12 bases left between them. As DNA, the CDR3 is TGTGCCAGCATCACAGGGGGGGCTGGGGCCAACGTCCTGACTTTC. It is translated as CASITGGAGANVLTF.